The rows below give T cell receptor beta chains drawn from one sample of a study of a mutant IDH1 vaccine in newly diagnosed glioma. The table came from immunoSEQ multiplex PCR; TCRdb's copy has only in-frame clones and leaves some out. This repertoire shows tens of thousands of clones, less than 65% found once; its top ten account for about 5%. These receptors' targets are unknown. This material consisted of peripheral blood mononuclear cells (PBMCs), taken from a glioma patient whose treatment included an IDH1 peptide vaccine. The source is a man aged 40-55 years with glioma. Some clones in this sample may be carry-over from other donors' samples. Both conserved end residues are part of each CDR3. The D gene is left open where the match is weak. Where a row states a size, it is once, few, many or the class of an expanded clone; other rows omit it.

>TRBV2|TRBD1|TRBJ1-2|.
CASTSTGGGGYTF
TGTGCCAGCACCTCGACAGGGGGAGGAGGCTACACCTTC
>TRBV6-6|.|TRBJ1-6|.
CASRDGGGSPLHF
TGTGCCAGCAGGGACGGGGGGGGATCACCCCTCCACTTT
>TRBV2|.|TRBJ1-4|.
CASSVQGTEKLFF
TGTGCCAGCAGTGTTCAGGGTACTGAAAAACTGTTTTTT
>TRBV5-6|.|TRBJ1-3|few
CASSFMGEGGNTIYF
TGTGCCAGCAGCTTCATGGGGGAAGGGGGAAACACCATATATTTT
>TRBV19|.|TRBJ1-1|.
CASTPPGRGWTEAFF
TGTGCCAGTACCCCCCCAGGCAGGGGTTGGACTGAAGCTTTCTTT
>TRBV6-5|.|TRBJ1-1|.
CASSTRVKAEAFF
TGTGCCAGCAGTACCAGGGTCAAGGCTGAAGCTTTCTTT
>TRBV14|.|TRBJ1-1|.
CASSQVGRDTEAFF
TGTGCCAGCAGCCAAGTCGGAAGAGACACTGAAGCTTTCTTT
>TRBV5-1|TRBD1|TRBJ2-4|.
CASSLGQGNIQYF
TGCGCCAGCAGCTTGGGACAGGGTAACATTCAGTACTTC
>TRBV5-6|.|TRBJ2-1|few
CASSPGVGQYNEQFF
TGTGCCAGCAGCCCCGGGGTGGGCCAATACAATGAGCAGTTCTTC
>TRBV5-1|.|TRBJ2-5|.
CASSLQGTSQETQYF
TGCGCCAGCAGCTTACAAGGGACATCCCAAGAGACCCAGTACTTC
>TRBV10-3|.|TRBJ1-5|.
CAISDTDQPQHF
TGTGCCATCAGTGACACGGACCAGCCCCAGCATTTT
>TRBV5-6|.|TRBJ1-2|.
CASSLVGADYGYTF
TGTGCCAGCAGCTTGGTTGGGGCGGACTATGGCTACACCTTC